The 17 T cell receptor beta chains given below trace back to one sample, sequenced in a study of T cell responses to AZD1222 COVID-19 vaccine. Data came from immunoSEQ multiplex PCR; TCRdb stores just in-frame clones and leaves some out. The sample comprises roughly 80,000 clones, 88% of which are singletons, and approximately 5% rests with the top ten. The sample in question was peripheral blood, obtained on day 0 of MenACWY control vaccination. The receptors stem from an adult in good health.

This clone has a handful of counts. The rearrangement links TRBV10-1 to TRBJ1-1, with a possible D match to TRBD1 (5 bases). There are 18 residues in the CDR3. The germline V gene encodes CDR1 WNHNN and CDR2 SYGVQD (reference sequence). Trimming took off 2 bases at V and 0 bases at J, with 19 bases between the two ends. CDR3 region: CASSETRRGRHMNTEAFF. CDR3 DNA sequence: TGCGCCAGCAGTGAGACGAGAAGGGGCCGACACATGAACACTGAAGCTTTCTTT.

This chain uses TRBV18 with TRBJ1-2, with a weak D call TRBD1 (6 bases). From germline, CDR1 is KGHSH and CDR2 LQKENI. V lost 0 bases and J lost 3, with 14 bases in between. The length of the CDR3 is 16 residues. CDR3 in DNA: TGTGCCAGCTCACCACCTGCCCTTACAGGGTACTATGGCTACACCTTC. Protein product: CASSPPALTGYYGYTF.

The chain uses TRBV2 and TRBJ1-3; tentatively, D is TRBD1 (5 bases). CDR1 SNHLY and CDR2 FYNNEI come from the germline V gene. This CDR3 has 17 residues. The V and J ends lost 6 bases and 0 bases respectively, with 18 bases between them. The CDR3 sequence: CASRGRDGRSSGNTIYF. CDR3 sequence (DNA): TGTGCCAGCAGAGGTCGGGACGGACGGAGCTCTGGAAACACCATATATTTT.

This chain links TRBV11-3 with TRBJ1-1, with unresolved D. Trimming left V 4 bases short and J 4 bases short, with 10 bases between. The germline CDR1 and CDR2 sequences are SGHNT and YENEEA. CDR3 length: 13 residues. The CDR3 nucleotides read TGTGCCAGCAGCTACCAAGGCGGCACTGAAGCTTTCTTT. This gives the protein CASSYQGGTEAFF.

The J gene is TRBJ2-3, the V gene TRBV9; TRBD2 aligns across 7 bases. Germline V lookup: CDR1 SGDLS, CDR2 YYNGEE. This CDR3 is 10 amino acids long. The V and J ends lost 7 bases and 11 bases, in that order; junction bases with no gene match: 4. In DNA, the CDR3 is TGTGCCAGCGGGAGGGAGGGGCAGTATTTT. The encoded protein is CASGREGQYF.

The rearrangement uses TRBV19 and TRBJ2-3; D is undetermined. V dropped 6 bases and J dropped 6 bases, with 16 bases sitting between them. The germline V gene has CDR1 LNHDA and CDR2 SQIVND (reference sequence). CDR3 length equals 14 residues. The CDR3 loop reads CASSQSSGLDTQYF. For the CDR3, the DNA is TGTGCCAGTAGCCAGTCCTCCGGATTGGATACGCAGTATTTT.

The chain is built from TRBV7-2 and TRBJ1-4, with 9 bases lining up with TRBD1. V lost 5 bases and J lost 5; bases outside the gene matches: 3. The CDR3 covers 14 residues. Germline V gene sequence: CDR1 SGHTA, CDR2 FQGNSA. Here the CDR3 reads CASSLDRGNEKLFF. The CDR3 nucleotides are TGTGCCAGCAGCCTGGACAGGGGCAATGAAAAACTGTTTTTT.

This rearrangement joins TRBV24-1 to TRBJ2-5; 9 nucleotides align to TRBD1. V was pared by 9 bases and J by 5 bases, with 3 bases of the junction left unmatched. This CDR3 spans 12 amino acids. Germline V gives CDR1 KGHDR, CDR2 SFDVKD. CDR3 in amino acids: CATSDRGETQYF. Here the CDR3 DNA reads TGTGCCACCTCGGACAGGGGCGAGACCCAGTACTTC.

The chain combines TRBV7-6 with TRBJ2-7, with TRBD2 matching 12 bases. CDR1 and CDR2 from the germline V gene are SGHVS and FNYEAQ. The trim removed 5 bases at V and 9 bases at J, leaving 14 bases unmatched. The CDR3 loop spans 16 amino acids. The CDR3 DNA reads TGTGCCAGCAGCCCGAATCCGACTAGCGGGAGATTCGGGCAGTACTTC. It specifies CASSPNPTSGRFGQYF.

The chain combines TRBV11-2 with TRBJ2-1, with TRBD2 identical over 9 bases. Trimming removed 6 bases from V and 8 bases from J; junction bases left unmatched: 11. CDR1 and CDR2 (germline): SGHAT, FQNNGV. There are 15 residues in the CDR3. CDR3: CASRRAGGGPYEQFF. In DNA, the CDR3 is TGTGCCAGCAGACGAGCGGGGGGAGGGCCGTATGAGCAGTTCTTC.

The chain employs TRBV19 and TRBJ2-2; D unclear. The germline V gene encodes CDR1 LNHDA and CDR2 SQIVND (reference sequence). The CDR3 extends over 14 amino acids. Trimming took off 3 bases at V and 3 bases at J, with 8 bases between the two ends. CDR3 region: CASSIGSHTGELFF. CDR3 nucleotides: TGTGCCAGTAGTATCGGCAGCCACACCGGGGAGCTGTTTTTT.

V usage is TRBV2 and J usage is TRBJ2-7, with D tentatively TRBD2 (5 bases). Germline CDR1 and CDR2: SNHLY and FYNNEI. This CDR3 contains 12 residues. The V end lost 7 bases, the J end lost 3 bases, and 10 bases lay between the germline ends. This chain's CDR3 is CASTLAGYEQYF. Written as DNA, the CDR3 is TGTGCCAGCACCTTGGCGGGCTACGAGCAGTACTTC.

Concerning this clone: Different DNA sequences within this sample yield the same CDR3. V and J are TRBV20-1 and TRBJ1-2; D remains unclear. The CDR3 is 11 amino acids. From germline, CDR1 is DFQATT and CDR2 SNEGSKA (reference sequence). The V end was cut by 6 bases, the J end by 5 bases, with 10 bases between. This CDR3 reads CSAGGGYGYTF. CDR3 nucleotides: TGCAGTGCGGGTGGAGGTTATGGCTACACCTTC.

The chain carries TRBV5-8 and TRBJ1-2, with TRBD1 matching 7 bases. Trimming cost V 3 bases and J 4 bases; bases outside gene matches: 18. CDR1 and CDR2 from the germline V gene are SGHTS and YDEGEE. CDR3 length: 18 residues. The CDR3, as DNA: TGTGCCAGCAGCTCCACCTGGGACCGACAGGGAAGGGCCTATGGCTACACCTTC. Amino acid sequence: CASSSTWDRQGRAYGYTF.

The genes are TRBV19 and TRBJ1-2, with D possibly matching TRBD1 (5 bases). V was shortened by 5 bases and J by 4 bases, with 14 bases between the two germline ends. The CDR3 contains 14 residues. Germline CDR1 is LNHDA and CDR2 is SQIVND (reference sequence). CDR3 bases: TGTGCCAGTAGTCTAGCGGGACCGCTCTATGGCTACACCTTC. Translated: CASSLAGPLYGYTF.

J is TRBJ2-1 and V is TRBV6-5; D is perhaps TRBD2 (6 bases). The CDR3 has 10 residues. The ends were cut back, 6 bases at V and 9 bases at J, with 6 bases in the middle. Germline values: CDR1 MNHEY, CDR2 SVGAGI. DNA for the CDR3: TGTGCCAGCAGGGAGGGTGAGCAGTTCTTC. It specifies CASREGEQFF.

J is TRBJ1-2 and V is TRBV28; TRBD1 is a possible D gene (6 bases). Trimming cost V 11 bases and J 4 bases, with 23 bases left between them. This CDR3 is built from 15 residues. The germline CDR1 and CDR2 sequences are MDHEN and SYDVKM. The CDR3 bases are TGTGCCGCAGGAGGGGGTGGCCTATCCGTCTATGGCTACACCTTC. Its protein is CAAGGGGLSVYGYTF.